This TCR beta chain is drawn from a study of early T cells in non-severe SARS-CoV-2 infection. In the study overall: Chains were unpaired, as sequencing was done on bulk RNA from unsorted whole blood. General study results and limits: Matches to VDJdb favored anti-spike CD8 responses and missed private and CD4 specificities.

There are 16 residues in the CDR3. Trimming cost V 0 bases and J 9 bases; bases outside gene matches: 16. Per germline, CDR1 DFQATT and CDR2 SNEGSKA (reference sequence). This clonotype came up many times. Its antigen is currently unknown. As part of library construction, unique molecular identifiers were attached to individual cDNA molecules. TCRdb recomputed calls from the 5' RACE reads with MiXCR, one row per CDR3 protein. The data show tens of thousands of distinct CDR3 sequences, with about a tenth seen just once and less than 25% held by the top ten. This receptor was obtained from an adult who was a healthcare worker with PCR-confirmed SARS-CoV-2 infection or an uninfected control (not recorded which). Input material: whole blood. V usage is TRBV20-1 and J usage is TRBJ2-5; TRBD1 matches at 7 bases. This CDR3 is CSAREKWTGYGGAQYF. In DNA, the CDR3 is TGCAGTGCTAGAGAGAAGTGGACAGGCTACGGTGGGGCCCAGTACTTC.